This TCR beta chain was observed in a study of T cell repertoires in cytomegalovirus infection. Looking at the study overall: Based on public TCR beta signatures, there were indications of CMV infection and of a matching HLA type. Points from the study as a whole: The study identified carriers of CMV plus the relevant HLA from cumulative public TCR beta family frequency. HLA-C-restricted CMV-specific TCR beta clonotypes were dominant in the ex vivo response.

One entry per CDR3 protein, called by TCRdb with MiXCR from the reads. This sample has 100,000 to 150,000 distinct CDR3 sequences, with approximately 9.2% found just once. The germline V and J ends were trimmed by 6 bases and 0 bases, with 16 bases remaining between them. From germline, CDR1 is DFQATT and CDR2 SNEGSKA (reference sequence). CDR3 length: 15 amino acids. This clonotype showed up many times. Antigen unknown. The receptor was derived from a human donor in good health (CMV status not recorded). Some clones in this sample may be carry-over from other donors' samples. Specimen: PBMCs. The chain combines TRBV20-1 with TRBJ2-3, with D possibly matching TRBD2 (6 bases). CDR3 sequence (DNA): TGCAGTGCACATCTTGGGCGGGGTAGCACAGATACGCAGTATTTT. This gives the protein CSAHLGRGSTDTQYF.